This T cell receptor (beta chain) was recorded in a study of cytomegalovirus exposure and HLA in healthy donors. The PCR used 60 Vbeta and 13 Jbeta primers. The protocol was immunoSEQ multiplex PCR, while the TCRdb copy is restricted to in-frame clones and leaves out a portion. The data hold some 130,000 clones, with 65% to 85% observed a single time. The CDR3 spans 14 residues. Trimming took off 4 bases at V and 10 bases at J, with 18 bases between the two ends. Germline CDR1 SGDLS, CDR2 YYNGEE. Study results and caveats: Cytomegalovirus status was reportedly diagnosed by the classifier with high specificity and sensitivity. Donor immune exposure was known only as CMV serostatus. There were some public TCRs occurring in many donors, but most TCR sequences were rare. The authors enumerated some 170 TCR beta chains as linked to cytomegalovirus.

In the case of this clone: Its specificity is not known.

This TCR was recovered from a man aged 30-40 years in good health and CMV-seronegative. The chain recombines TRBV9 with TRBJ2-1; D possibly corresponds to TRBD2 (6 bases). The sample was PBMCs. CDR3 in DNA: TGTGCCAGCAGCCCCCAGGAGGGGCTAGGCGAGCAGTTCTTC. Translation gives CASSPQEGLGEQFF.